This T cell receptor (beta chain) was found in a study of early T cells in non-severe SARS-CoV-2 infection. Study in general: The input, bulk RNA from unsorted whole blood, was sequenced, and chains were unpaired.

Overall study results and limits: Sequences matched to VDJdb favored anti-spike CD8 responses, while private and CD4 specificities were missed.

Many counts were recorded for this clonotype. The antigen is unknown. The CDR3 sequence is 15 residues long. V gave up 5 bases and J gave up 2 bases; unmatched junction bases: 7. Germline lookup yields CDR1 SEHNR and CDR2 FQNEAQ (reference sequence). Individual cDNA molecules carried attached unique molecular identifiers. A single record per CDR3 protein comes from TCRdb applying MiXCR to the 5' RACE reads. This sample has around 27,000 distinct CDR3 sequences; about 10% occur once, and the top ten carry approximately 15%. The sample taken for sequencing was whole blood. The chain recombines TRBV7-9 with TRBJ2-5, with 8 bases fitting TRBD2. This sequence originates from an adult who was a healthcare worker with PCR-confirmed SARS-CoV-2 infection or an uninfected control (not recorded which). CDR3: CASSPLIAGQETQYF. In DNA, the CDR3 is TGTGCCAGCAGCCCGTTAATAGCGGGGCAAGAGACCCAGTACTTC.